The 14 T cell receptor beta chains in this list originate from one sample, sequenced in a study of regulatory T cells in long-lasting Graves disease. Indicated time point: persistent/refractory GD, antithyroid drugs over 5 years with positive TRAb. From PBMCs, RNA was extracted and then used to make the TCR library. TCR beta libraries were built with iRepertoire HTBI primers and Arm-PCR of CDR3 regions. A single record per CDR3 protein comes from TCRdb applying MiXCR to the multiplex PCR reads. The sample has around 400,000 distinct CDR3 sequences, 20% to 25% seen once; the top ten hold 25% to 35%. The sample in question was peripheral blood mononuclear cells (PBMCs), obtained when the disease was refractory, from a patient treated with antithyroid drugs. The receptors were sampled from a woman between 40 and 55 years old with Graves disease.

The CDR3 here is CAISRDVVNQPQHF. CDR3 DNA sequence: TGTGCCATCAGCCGGGACGTGGTTAATCAGCCCCAGCATTTT. The V call is TRBV10-3, the J call TRBJ1-5; the D gene is possibly TRBD1 (5 bases). The CDR3 extends over 14 amino acids. Germline loops: CDR1 ENHRY, CDR2 SYGVKD. V lost 6 bases and J lost 4, with 13 bases in between.

This chain links TRBV29-1 with TRBJ2-7, with a tentative D call TRBD1 (6 bases). Germline lookup yields CDR1 SQVTM and CDR2 ANQGSEA. V was pared by 3 bases and J by 3 bases, with 9 bases between. The CDR3 runs to 12 residues. CDR3 nucleotides: TGCAGCGTTGAGGCAGGGGACTACGAGCAGTACTTC. Its translation is CSVEAGDYEQYF.

Only a few counts were recorded for this clonotype. The chain uses TRBV28 and TRBJ2-3; D not resolved. CDR3 length equals 11 residues. The V gene lost 10 bases and the J gene lost 0 bases, with 5 bases spanning the gap. Germline V CDR1 and CDR2: MDHEN, SYDVKM. The CDR3 spells CATLSTDTQYF. The CDR3, as DNA: TGTGCCACACTGAGCACAGATACGCAGTATTTT.

In this sample, this clonotype turned up a few times. The chain employs TRBV7-9 and TRBJ2-1; D not resolved. V dropped 0 bases and J dropped 1 base, with 7 bases sitting between them. Germline CDR1 is SEHNR and CDR2 is FQNEAQ (reference sequence). CDR3 size: 15 residues. CDR3 in DNA: TGTGCCAGCAGCTTAGCGGTGGGGTCCTACAATGAGCAGTTCTTC. Amino acid sequence: CASSLAVGSYNEQFF. The full variable domain, with the rest looked up from reference TRBV7-9 and TRBJ2-1, is DTGVSQNPRHKITKRGQNVTFRCDPISEHNRLYWYRQTLGQGPEFLTYFQNEAQLEKSRLLSDRFSAERPKGSFSTLEIQRTEQGDSAMYLCASSLAVGSYNEQFFGPGTRLTVL.

This sequence joins TRBV5-1 and TRBJ2-3; D remains ambiguous. The CDR3 has 15 residues. Trimming shortened V by 0 bases and J by 2 bases, and 10 bases separated the two germline ends. Germline V lookup: CDR1 SGHRS, CDR2 YFSETQ. The CDR3 nucleotides are TGCGCCAGCAGCTTGGAAGGATTTACCACAGATACGCAGTATTTT. Its protein is CASSLEGFTTDTQYF.

This clonotype was seen at least ten times. J is TRBJ2-5 and V is TRBV12-5, with 8 positions matching TRBD1. Germline lookup yields CDR1 LGHNT and CDR2 FRNRAP. CDR3 length equals 13 residues. The V segment lost 5 bases and the J segment 4 bases; nucleotides outside the gene matches: 3. CDR3 loop: CASGTGQGETQYF. Here the CDR3 DNA reads TGTGCTAGTGGTACAGGACAGGGAGAGACCCAGTACTTC.

In this sample, this clonotype turned up many times. The chain uses TRBV2 and TRBJ1-5, with no clear D. V was clipped by 2 bases and J by 3 bases, with 14 bases between them. There are 16 residues in the CDR3. Germline assignment: CDR1 SNHLY and CDR2 FYNNEI. CDR3 DNA: TGTGCCAGCAGTGAATATCTGGGTTACGACAATCAGCCCCAGCATTTT. Protein: CASSEYLGYDNQPQHF.

The chain couples TRBV9 to TRBJ2-5; no definite D call. Germline V gene lookup returns CDR1 SGDLS and CDR2 YYNGEE. This CDR3 has 16 amino acids. The V and J ends lost 0 bases and 5 bases respectively, with 17 bases between them. The CDR3 region is CASSVADGPTWETQYF. The CDR3 coding sequence is TGTGCCAGCAGCGTAGCCGACGGTCCTACTTGGGAGACCCAGTACTTC.

This chain joins TRBV2 and TRBJ2-2; the D is unclear. The V gene lost 7 bases and the J gene lost 1 base, with 4 bases spanning the gap. The CDR3 sequence is 12 residues long. Germline V gene data show CDR1 as SNHLY and CDR2 as FYNNEI. The CDR3 sequence is CASKRNTGELFF. The DNA for the CDR3 is TGTGCCAGCAAGAGGAACACCGGGGAGCTGTTTTTT.

This clonotype was detected ten times or more. V is TRBV7-8 and J is TRBJ2-4, with 11 bases identical to TRBD2. The germline gives CDR1 SGHVS, CDR2 FQNEAQ. J gave up 8 bases and V 4 bases, and 10 bases lay outside the gene matches. This CDR3 is 16 amino acids long. CDR3 sequence (DNA): TGTGCCAGCAGCTCAATTAGCGGGAGGGTTGCGTACATTCAGTACTTC. It specifies CASSSISGRVAYIQYF.

The CDR3 nucleotides read TGTGCCATCAGTGAGTCGATGGGGAACACTGAAGCTTTCTTT. It yields the protein CAISESMGNTEAFF. V usage is TRBV10-3 and J usage is TRBJ1-1; D gene uncertain. The ends were cut back, 0 bases at V and 1 base at J, with 6 bases in the middle. The CDR3 runs to 14 residues. CDR1 is ENHRY and CDR2 is SYGVKD in the germline V gene.

This clonotype showed up just a few times. V is TRBV4-1 and J is TRBJ2-7; 9 bases match TRBD1. This CDR3 has 18 residues. V lost 2 bases and J lost 5; bases outside the gene matches: 16. From germline, CDR1 is MGHRA and CDR2 YSYEKL. CDR3 in amino acids: CASSQPTGRDRDTNEQYF. The CDR3 coding sequence is TGCGCCAGCAGCCAACCCACCGGCCGGGACAGGGACACTAACGAGCAGTACTTC.

This clonotype showed up just a few times. The rearrangement links TRBV20-1 to TRBJ1-4; D remains ambiguous. This CDR3 comprises 13 residues. Germline V gene lookup returns CDR1 DFQATT and CDR2 SNEGSKA (reference sequence). V gave up 3 bases and J gave up 12 bases, with 17 bases separating them. CDR3 protein: CSASGQTNGQLFF. In nucleotides, the CDR3 is TGCAGTGCTAGTGGGCAGACTAACGGGCAACTGTTTTTT.

This clonotype was seen just once. V is TRBV28 and J is TRBJ1-1; 10 positions match TRBD1. After removal of 6 bases from V and 5 bases from J, the junction contained 3 bases not matched to a gene. The CDR3 is made up of 13 amino acids. Germline lookup yields CDR1 MDHEN and CDR2 SYDVKM. CDR3 sequence reads: CASRRTGGTEAFF. The CDR3 bases are TGTGCCAGCAGGAGGACAGGGGGGACTGAAGCTTTCTTT.